Presented here are 19 T cell receptor beta chains from one specimen sequenced in a study of cytomegalovirus exposure and HLA in healthy donors. It was with 60 Vbeta and 13 Jbeta primers that the PCR ran. Profiling relied on immunoSEQ multiplex PCR, and the TCRdb table lists in-frame clones only, not all of them. The sample yields about 120,000 clones, around four fifths seen once. The sequencing sample was made of PBMCs. Every receptor here comes from a man in his sixties in good health and CMV-seropositive.

This clone appeared a few times. The chain carries TRBV6-1 and TRBJ2-7; D uncertain. This CDR3 is built from 12 residues. The germline V gene encodes CDR1 MNHNS and CDR2 SASEGT. V lost 4 bases, J lost 7 bases, and 11 bases lay in between. For the CDR3, the DNA is TGTGCCAGCAGTGGGGTACTACGGGAGCAGTACTTC. Translated: CASSGVLREQYF.

V gene TRBV11-2 combines with J gene TRBJ2-3, with D perhaps TRBD2 (6 bases). CDR1 is SGHAT, CDR2 FQNNGV, per germline. This CDR3 has 15 amino acids. Trimming left V 5 bases short and J 0 bases short, with 12 bases between. CDR3: CASSPGTHSTDTQYF. The CDR3 DNA sequence: TGTGCCAGCAGCCCCGGGACTCATAGCACAGATACGCAGTATTTT.

The genes are TRBV19 and TRBJ2-3, with a possible D match to TRBD2 (6 bases). Looked up from germline, CDR1 is LNHDA and CDR2 is SQIVND (reference sequence). Trimming cost V 1 base and J 2 bases, with 13 bases left between them. CDR3 length: 16 residues. The DNA for the CDR3 is TGTGCCAGTAGTATAGCGGGGGATTCGGCCACAGATACGCAGTATTTT. It codes for CASSIAGDSATDTQYF.

This rearrangement joins TRBV7-9 to TRBJ1-4, with D possibly matching TRBD1 (5 bases). Germline CDR1 reads SEHNR; CDR2 reads FQNEAQ (reference sequence). The CDR3 contains 15 residues. V lost 2 bases to trimming and J lost 6 bases, with 13 bases between them. CDR3 region: CASSLPEGWDEKLFF. CDR3 coding DNA: TGTGCCAGCAGCTTACCGGAGGGGTGGGATGAAAAACTGTTTTTT.

The chain recombines TRBV11-2 with TRBJ1-5, with D perhaps matching TRBD1 (5 bases). Deletions cut 2 bases from V and 0 bases from J, with 8 bases between. The length of the CDR3 is 15 residues. Germline CDR1 is SGHAT and CDR2 is FQNNGV. For the CDR3, the DNA is TGTGCCAGCAGCTTATTCGGACATAGCAATCAGCCCCAGCATTTT. Translation: CASSLFGHSNQPQHF. The full variable domain, with the rest looked up from reference TRBV11-2 and TRBJ1-5, is EAGVAQSPRYKIIEKRQSVAFWCNPISGHATLYWYQQILGQGPKLLIQFQNNGVVDDSQLPKDRFSAERLKGVDSTLKIQPAKLEDSAVYLCASSLFGHSNQPQHFGDGTRLSIL.

In regard to this clone: Compared with germline, one end of the junction differs, possibly owing to a read error. The chain has TRBV5-1 and TRBJ2-6; 10 bases match TRBD1. The CDR3 has 18 residues. Germline CDR1 SGHRS, CDR2 YFSETQ. CDR3 residues: CASSQRQGAFSGANGLTF. The CDR3 DNA follows: TGCGCCAGCAGCCAAAGACAGGGGGCCTTCTCTGGGGCCAACGGCCTGACTTTC.

The chain has TRBV2 and TRBJ2-5; 8 bases agree with TRBD2. V shed 11 bases, J shed 4 bases, and the junction held 9 bases outside the gene matches. Germline V gene lookup returns CDR1 SNHLY and CDR2 FYNNEI. The CDR3 is made up of 13 amino acids. CDR3 coding DNA: TGTGCCTCAAGGGGGGCGGGGGGAGAGACCCAGTACTTC. This encodes CASRGAGGETQYF.

The chain carries TRBV19 and TRBJ1-1; TRBD1 might be the D (5 bases). CDR1 and CDR2 from the germline V gene are LNHDA and SQIVND (reference sequence). The CDR3 loop spans 11 amino acids. V was pared by 7 bases and J by 8 bases, with 11 bases between. The chain's CDR3 is CASIKDREAFF. The CDR3, as DNA: TGTGCCAGTATTAAAGACAGAGAAGCTTTCTTT.

This clone was detected only once. The rearrangement joins TRBV4-1 to TRBJ2-2; D may be TRBD1 (6 bases). Germline-derived CDR1 and CDR2 are MGHRA and YSYEKL. The ends were cut back, 0 bases at V and 7 bases at J, with 15 bases in the middle. CDR3 length: 16 amino acids. The CDR3 region is CASSQEEVQGYGELFF. CDR3 sequence (DNA): TGCGCCAGCAGCCAAGAAGAAGTACAGGGATACGGGGAGCTGTTTTTT.

This chain connects TRBV5-1 to TRBJ2-5; TRBD1 matches at 7 bases. This CDR3 comprises 14 residues. CDR1 and CDR2 (germline): SGHRS, YFSETQ. J gave up 1 base and V 2 bases, and 2 bases lay outside the gene matches. The CDR3 DNA sequence: TGCGCCAGCAGCTTTCAGGGGGTCCAAGAGACCCAGTACTTC. Translation gives CASSFQGVQETQYF.

The V call is TRBV5-1, the J call TRBJ1-1; D gene ambiguous. V was trimmed by 1 base and J by 1 base, leaving 11 bases between them. Germline V lookup: CDR1 SGHRS, CDR2 YFSETQ. CDR3 length: 15 residues. CDR3: CASSLYNPGNTEAFF. The CDR3 coding sequence is TGCGCCAGCAGCTTGTATAATCCCGGGAACACTGAAGCTTTCTTT.

This clone was observed a handful of times. The gene calls are TRBV28 and TRBJ2-2; D perhaps matches TRBD2 (6 bases). The germline V and J ends were trimmed by 1 base and 4 bases, with 10 bases remaining between them. This CDR3 spans 15 amino acids. Germline values: CDR1 MDHEN, CDR2 SYDVKM. In nucleotides, the CDR3 is TGTGCCAGCAGTTTATTAGGAGGGGTCACCGGGGAGCTGTTTTTT. As protein: CASSLLGGVTGELFF.

This clone was found a few times. This chain links TRBV30 with TRBJ2-7; tentatively, D is TRBD1 (6 bases). This CDR3 comprises 13 residues. CDR1 and CDR2 (germline): GTSNPN, SVGIG (reference sequence). V was trimmed by 1 base and J by 6 bases, leaving 13 bases between them. CDR3 region: CAWSGFDRREQYF. The CDR3 coding sequence is TGTGCCTGGAGTGGCTTCGACAGGCGCGAGCAGTACTTC.

The chain carries TRBV27 and TRBJ2-7; TRBD2 aligns across 11 bases. CDR3 length: 15 amino acids. The V gene's germline CDR1 is MNHEY and CDR2 SMNVEV (reference sequence). With 5 bases clipped from V and 5 bases from J, the junction kept 8 bases outside the gene matches. CDR3 bases: TGTGCCAGCAGTCGGCTAGCGGGAGGTTCACACGAGCAGTACTTC. This gives the protein CASSRLAGGSHEQYF.

This clone came up once. The chain links TRBV5-1 to TRBJ1-1, with 10 bases lining up with TRBD1. CDR3 length equals 12 residues. V lost 5 bases, J lost 7 bases, and 2 bases stayed unmatched. Germline V gives CDR1 SGHRS, CDR2 YFSETQ. The CDR3: CASRGQGIEAFF. CDR3 bases: TGCGCCAGCAGGGGACAGGGGATTGAAGCTTTCTTT.

For this clone: The sample carries other DNA sequences with the same CDR3. Written as DNA, the CDR3 is TGCGCCAGCAGCCTAGGACTAGCGGGGGATACAGATACGCAGTATTTT. This sequence encodes CASSLGLAGDTDTQYF. This rearrangement joins TRBV5-1 to TRBJ2-3; 13 bases fit TRBD2. Germline V gene sequence: CDR1 SGHRS, CDR2 YFSETQ. V lost 4 bases and J lost 3; bases outside the gene matches: 5. The CDR3 runs to 16 residues.

Only one count was recorded for this clone. The chain recombines TRBV7-3 with TRBJ2-7; 7 nucleotides match TRBD1. The J call may be faulty, since TRBJ2-5 better matches the DNA end. Germline CDR1 and CDR2: SGHTA and FQGTGA. The CDR3 is 14 residues long. CDR3 nucleotides: TGTGCCAGCAGCTTAACAGGGGGCAGGGAGACCCAGTACTTC. Residues: CASSLTGGRETQYF.

This chain joins TRBV19 and TRBJ2-3; TRBD1 aligns across 9 bases. Germline V gene lookup returns CDR1 LNHDA and CDR2 SQIVND (reference sequence). V lost 6 bases to trimming and J lost 10 bases; unmatched junction nucleotides: 14. The CDR3 is 15 residues long. DNA of the CDR3: TGTGCCAGTAGCGAACAGGGGGCATTGGCGTATGCGCAGTATTTT. Translated: CASSEQGALAYAQYF.

The gene calls are TRBV12-5 and TRBJ1-2, with 9 bases matching TRBD1. V dropped 6 bases and J dropped 7; count of bases not matched to a gene: 3. CDR3 size: 12 residues. Germline V gene data show CDR1 as LGHNT and CDR2 as FRNRAP. The CDR3 region has the DNA TGTGCTAGTGGACGGGACAGGGTTGGCTACACCTTC. It translates to CASGRDRVGYTF.